Reported below is one TCR beta chain. Its antigen is as yet unknown. The entry originates in a study of cytomegalovirus exposure and HLA in healthy donors. Study results and caveats: Specificity of three CMV-associated chains for CMV antigens was verified in vitro.

The CDR3 length is 15 residues. With 0 bases clipped from V and 6 bases from J, the junction kept 7 bases outside the gene matches. Germline V gene data show CDR1 as SGHTA and CDR2 as FQGNSA. PCR used 60 Vbeta primers and 13 Jbeta primers. Profiled with immunoSEQ multiplex PCR; TCRdb holds only in-frame clones, not every one. The data contain 130,000 or so clones, 77% of them singletons. The TCR sequence derives from a male donor in good health and CMV-seropositive. Material for sequencing was PBMCs. The V call is TRBV7-2, the J call TRBJ2-7; 8 nucleotides line up with TRBD1. The CDR3 coding sequence is TGTGCCAGCAGCTTAGCCGTCGCAGGGGGCTCCGAGCAGTACTTC. Amino acid sequence: CASSLAVAGGSEQYF.